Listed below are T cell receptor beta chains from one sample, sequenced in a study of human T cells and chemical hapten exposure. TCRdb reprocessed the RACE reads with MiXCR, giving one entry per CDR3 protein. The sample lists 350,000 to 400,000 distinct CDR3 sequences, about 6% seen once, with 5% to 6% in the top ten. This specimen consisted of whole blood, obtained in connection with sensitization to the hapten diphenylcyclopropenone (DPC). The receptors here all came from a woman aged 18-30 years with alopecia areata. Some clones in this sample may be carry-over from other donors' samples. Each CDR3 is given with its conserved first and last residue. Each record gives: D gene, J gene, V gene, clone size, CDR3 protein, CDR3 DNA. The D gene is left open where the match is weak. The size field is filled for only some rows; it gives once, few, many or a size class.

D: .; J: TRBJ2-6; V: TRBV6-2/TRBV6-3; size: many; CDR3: CASSYSIGGPGANVLTF; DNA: TGTGCCAGCAGTTACTCGATTGGGGGGCCTGGGGCCAACGTCCTGACTTTC
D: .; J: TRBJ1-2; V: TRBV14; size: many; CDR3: CASSPTIGTANYGYTF; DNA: TGTGCCAGCAGCCCAACTATAGGCACGGCTAACTATGGCTACACCTTC
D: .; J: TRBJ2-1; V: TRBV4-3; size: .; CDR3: CASSQDRDYSTQFF; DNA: TGCGCCAGCAGCCAAGATCGGGATTATTCTACGCAGTTCTTC
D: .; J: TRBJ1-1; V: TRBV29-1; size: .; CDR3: CSVEISLTKRAFF; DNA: TGCAGCGTTGAAATCAGCCTGACCAAGCGAGCTTTCTTT
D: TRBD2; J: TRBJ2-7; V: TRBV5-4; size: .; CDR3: CASSLTSGAGEYF; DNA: TGTGCCAGCAGCTTGACTAGCGGGGCCGGCGAGTACTTC
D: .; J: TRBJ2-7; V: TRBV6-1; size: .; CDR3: CASSEALGVPHYEQYF; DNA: TGTGCCAGCAGTGAAGCGTTAGGAGTTCCCCATTACGAGCAGTACTTC
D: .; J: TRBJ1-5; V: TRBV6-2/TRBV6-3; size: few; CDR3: CASTRPNQPQHF; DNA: TGTGCCAGCACAAGGCCCAATCAGCCCCAGCATTTT
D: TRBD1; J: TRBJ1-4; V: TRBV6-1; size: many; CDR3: CASSDGQGAGEKLFF; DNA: TGTGCCAGCAGTGATGGTCAGGGGGCGGGTGAAAAACTGTTTTTT
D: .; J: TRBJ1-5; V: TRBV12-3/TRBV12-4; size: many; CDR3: CASSLRSLTEPQHF; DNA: TGTGCCAGCAGTTTGAGGAGCCTGACGGAGCCCCAGCATTTT
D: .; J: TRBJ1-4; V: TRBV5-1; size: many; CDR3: CASSLEATNEKLFF; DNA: TGTGCCAGCAGTTTAGAAGCAACTAATGAAAAACTGTTTTTT
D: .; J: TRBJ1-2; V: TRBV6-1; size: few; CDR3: CASSEIGIYNYGYTF; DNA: TGTGCCAGCAGTGAAATCGGCATCTATAACTATGGCTACACCTTC
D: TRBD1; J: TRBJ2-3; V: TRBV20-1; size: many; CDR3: CSAKGQSTDTQYF; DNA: TGCAGTGCTAAGGGACAGAGCACAGATACGCAGTATTTT
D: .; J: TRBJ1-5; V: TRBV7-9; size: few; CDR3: CASSLHDVDQPQHF; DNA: TGTGCCAGCAGCTTACATGACGTAGATCAGCCCCAGCATTTT
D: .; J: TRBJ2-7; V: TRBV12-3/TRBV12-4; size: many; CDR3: CASSLSSDEQYF; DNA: TGTGCCAGCAGTTTAAGTTCGGACGAGCAGTACTTC
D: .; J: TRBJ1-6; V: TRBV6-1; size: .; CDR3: CASSIGQGNSPLHF; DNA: TGTGCCAGCAGTATCGGTCAGGGAAATTCACCCCTCCACTTT
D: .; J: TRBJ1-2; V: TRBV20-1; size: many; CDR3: CSARWHQSGYTF; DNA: TGCAGTGCTAGATGGCACCAGTCGGGCTACACCTTC
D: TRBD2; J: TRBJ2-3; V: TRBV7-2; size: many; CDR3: CASSLLAGRTDTQYF; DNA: TGTGCCAGCAGTTTGCTAGCGGGGCGGACAGATACGCAGTATTTT
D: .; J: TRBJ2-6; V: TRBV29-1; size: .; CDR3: CSAGGVMGGSGANVLTF; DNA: TGCAGCGCCGGTGGCGTTATGGGGGGCTCTGGGGCCAACGTCCTGACTTTC
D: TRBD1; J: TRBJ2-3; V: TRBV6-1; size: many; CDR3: CASSEGTGGVNTQYF; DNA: TGTGCCAGCAGTGAAGGGACAGGGGGCGTGAATACGCAGTATTTT
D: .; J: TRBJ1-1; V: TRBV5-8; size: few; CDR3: CASTKPHIGTEAFF; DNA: TGTGCCAGCACAAAACCCCATATAGGCACTGAAGCTTTCTTT
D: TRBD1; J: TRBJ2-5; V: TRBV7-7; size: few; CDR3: CASSLVAGGNLETQYF; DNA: TGTGCTAGCAGCTTAGTGGCAGGGGGAAATTTGGAGACCCAGTACTTC
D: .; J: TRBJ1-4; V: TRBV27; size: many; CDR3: CASSYRQAGEKLFF; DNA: TGTGCCAGCAGTTACCGACAGGCGGGTGAAAAACTGTTTTTT
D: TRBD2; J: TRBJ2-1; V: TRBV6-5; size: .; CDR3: CASSYHAGGHSSYNEQFF; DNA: TGTGCCAGCAGTTACCACGCGGGGGGTCATAGCTCCTACAATGAGCAGTTCTTC
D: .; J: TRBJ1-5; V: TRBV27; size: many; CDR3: CASSSDGVHQPQHF; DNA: TGTGCCAGCAGTTCAGATGGGGTGCATCAGCCCCAGCATTTT
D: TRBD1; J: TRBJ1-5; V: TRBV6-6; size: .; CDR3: CASSYRTGGGQPQHF; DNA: TGTGCCAGCAGTTACCGGACAGGGGGGGGTCAGCCCCAGCATTTT
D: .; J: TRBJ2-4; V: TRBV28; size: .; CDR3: CASSLPRKNIQYF; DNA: TGTGCCAGCAGTTTACCGCGAAAAAACATTCAGTACTTC
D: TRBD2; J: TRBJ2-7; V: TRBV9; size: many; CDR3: CASSVDSGGEQYF; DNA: TGTGCCAGCAGCGTCGATAGCGGGGGAGAGCAGTACTTC
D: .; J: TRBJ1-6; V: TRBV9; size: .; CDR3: CASSFGQTNSPLHF; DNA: TGTGCCAGCAGCTTCGGACAGACCAATTCACCCCTCCACTTT
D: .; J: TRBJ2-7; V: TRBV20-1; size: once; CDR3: CSALTTDQYEQYF; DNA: TGCAGTGCCTTAACTACCGATCAGTACGAGCAGTACTTC
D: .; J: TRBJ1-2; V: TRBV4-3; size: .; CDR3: CASSHKGGVMPGYTF; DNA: TGCGCCAGCAGCCACAAGGGGGGGGTGATGCCTGGCTACACCTTC
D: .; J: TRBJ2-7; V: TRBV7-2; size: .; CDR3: CASSLRSYYEQYF; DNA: TGTGCCAGCAGCTTAAGGTCCTACTACGAGCAGTACTTC
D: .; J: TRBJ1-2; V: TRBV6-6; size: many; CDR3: CASSYTGQRDGYTF; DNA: TGTGCCAGCAGTTACACTGGACAGAGAGATGGCTACACCTTC
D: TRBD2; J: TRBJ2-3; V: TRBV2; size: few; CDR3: CASSEGLAGGGDTQYF; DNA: TGTGCCAGCAGTGAGGGACTAGCGGGGGGAGGAGATACGCAGTATTTT
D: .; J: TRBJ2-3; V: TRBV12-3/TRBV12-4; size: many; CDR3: CASSFPSAGTSTDTQYF; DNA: TGTGCCAGCAGTTTTCCCTCGGCCGGGACCAGCACAGATACGCAGTATTTT
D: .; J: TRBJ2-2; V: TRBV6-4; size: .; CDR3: CASSVGQPGELFF; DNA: TGTGCCAGCAGTGTCGGACAGCCCGGGGAGCTGTTTTTT
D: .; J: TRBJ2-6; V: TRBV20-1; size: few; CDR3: CSAGRGTGANVLTF; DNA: TGCAGTGCGGGGAGGGGGACTGGGGCCAACGTCCTGACTTTC
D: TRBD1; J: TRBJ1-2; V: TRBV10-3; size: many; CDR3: CAISYDRAPGYTF; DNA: TGTGCCATCAGCTACGACAGGGCGCCTGGCTACACCTTC
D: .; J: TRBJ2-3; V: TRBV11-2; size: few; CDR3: CASSFVSERTDTQYF; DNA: TGTGCCAGCAGCTTCGTATCGGAGAGAACAGATACGCAGTATTTT
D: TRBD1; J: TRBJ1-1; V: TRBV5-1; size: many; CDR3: CASSSTGMNTEAFF; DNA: TGCGCCAGCAGCTCGACAGGGATGAACACTGAAGCTTTCTTT
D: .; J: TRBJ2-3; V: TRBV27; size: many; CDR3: CASSFKVLGYSTDTQYF; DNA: TGTGCCAGCAGTTTTAAGGTCCTCGGTTATAGCACAGATACGCAGTATTTT
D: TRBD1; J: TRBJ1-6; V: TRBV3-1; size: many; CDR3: CASSLRDSSYNSPLHF; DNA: TGTGCCAGCAGCCTCCGGGACAGCTCCTATAATTCACCCCTCCACTTT
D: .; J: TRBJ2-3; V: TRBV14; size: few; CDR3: CASSPTVSTDTQYF; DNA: TGTGCCAGCAGTCCAACAGTTAGCACAGATACGCAGTATTTT
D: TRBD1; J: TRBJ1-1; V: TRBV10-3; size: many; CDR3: CAISEQTGAVSEAFF; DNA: TGTGCCATCAGTGAACAGACAGGGGCGGTGAGTGAAGCTTTCTTT
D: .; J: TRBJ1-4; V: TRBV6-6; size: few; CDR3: CATTLGDRGKLFF; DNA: TGTGCCACCACCCTGGGGGACCGGGGGAAACTGTTTTTT
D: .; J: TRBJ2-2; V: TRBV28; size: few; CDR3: CASSFKNTGELFF; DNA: TGTGCCAGCAGTTTTAAGAACACCGGGGAGCTGTTTTTT
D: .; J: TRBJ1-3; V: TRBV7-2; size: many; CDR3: CASSSTRGSGNTIYF; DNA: TGTGCCAGCAGCTCCACCAGGGGCTCTGGAAACACCATATATTTT
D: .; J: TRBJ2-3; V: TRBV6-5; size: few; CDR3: CASSRYSEVGGDTQYF; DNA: TGTGCCAGCAGCCGCTACTCCGAGGTCGGGGGAGATACGCAGTATTTT
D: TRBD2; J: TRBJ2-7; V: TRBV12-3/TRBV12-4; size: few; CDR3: CASSLGLAAGNEQYF; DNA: TGTGCCAGCAGTTTAGGGCTAGCGGCCGGGAACGAGCAGTACTTC
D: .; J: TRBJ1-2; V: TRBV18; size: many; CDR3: CASSSGADYGYTF; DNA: TGTGCCAGCTCATCAGGGGCGGACTATGGCTACACCTTC
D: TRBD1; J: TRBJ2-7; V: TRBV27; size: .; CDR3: CASSLSTGGTYEQYF; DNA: TGTGCCAGCAGCCTTTCAACAGGGGGCACCTACGAGCAGTACTTC
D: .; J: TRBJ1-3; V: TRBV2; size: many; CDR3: CASTLEGNTIYF; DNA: TGTGCCAGCACACTCGAAGGAAACACCATATATTTT
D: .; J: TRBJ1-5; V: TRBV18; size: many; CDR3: CASSPRGKQGTGQPQHF; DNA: TGTGCCAGCTCACCACGGGGCAAGCAGGGCACGGGTCAGCCCCAGCATTTT
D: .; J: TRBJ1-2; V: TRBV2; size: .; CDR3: CASSAASRDGYTF; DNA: TGTGCCAGCAGTGCAGCCTCCCGCGATGGCTACACCTTC
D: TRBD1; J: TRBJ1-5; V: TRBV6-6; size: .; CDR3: CASSPPGQGVISNQPQHF; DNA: TGTGCCAGCAGTCCTCCGGGACAGGGGGTTATCAGCAATCAGCCCCAGCATTTT
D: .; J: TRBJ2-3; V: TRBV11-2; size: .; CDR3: CASSPQWQKDTQYF; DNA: TGTGCCAGCAGCCCCCAGTGGCAGAAAGATACGCAGTATTTT
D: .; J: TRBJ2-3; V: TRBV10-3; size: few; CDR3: CAISFRDAPGGTDTQYF; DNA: TGTGCCATCAGTTTCCGAGACGCCCCGGGAGGCACAGATACGCAGTATTTT
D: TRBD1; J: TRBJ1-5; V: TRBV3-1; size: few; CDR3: CASSPQGGPNQPQHF; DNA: TGTGCCAGCAGCCCCCAAGGGGGCCCAAATCAGCCCCAGCATTTT
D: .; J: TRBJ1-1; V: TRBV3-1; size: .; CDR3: CASSPHRSGTEAFF; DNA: TGTGCCAGCAGCCCACACAGGTCCGGGACTGAAGCTTTCTTT
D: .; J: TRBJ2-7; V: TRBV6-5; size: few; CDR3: CASSPLTGRYEQYF; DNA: TGTGCCAGCAGCCCATTGACAGGTCGCTACGAGCAGTACTTC
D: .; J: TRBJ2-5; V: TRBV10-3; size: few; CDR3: CAITNRSQETQYF; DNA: TGTGCCATCACAAACAGGTCACAAGAGACCCAGTACTTC